Listed below are T cell receptor beta chains from one sample, sequenced in a study of cytomegalovirus exposure and HLA in healthy donors. The protocol was immunoSEQ multiplex PCR, while the TCRdb copy is restricted to in-frame clones and leaves out a portion. The sample gives 100,000 to 120,000 clones, about 61% of which show up once; 7.5% to 9% is in the top ten. The sample comprised PBMCs. The receptors come from a man between 18 and 35 years old in good health and CMV-seropositive. Both conserved end residues are part of each CDR3. The D gene is left open where the match is weak. Clone size is stated in some rows and not others, as once, few, many or a class when expanded.

TRBV5-1,TRBJ2-1,.,.,CASSFSAGEQFF,TGCGCCAGCAGCTTCTCTGCCGGTGAGCAGTTCTTC
TRBV5-1,TRBJ1-1,.,.,CASSLAGYSEAFF,TGCGCCAGCAGCTTGGCCGGTTACTCTGAAGCTTTCTTT
TRBV7-9,TRBJ2-7,.,.,CSSTPPAGEQYF,TGTTCCAGCACCCCGCCAGCGGGCGAGCAGTACTTC
TRBV5-1,TRBJ2-3,TRBD2,.,CASSTSGADTQYF,TGCGCCAGCAGCACTAGCGGGGCAGATACGCAGTATTTT
TRBV4-1,TRBJ1-5,.,few,CASSPGIDRRLQPQHF,TGCGCCAGCAGCCCAGGCATTGACAGGCGCCTTCAGCCCCAGCATTTT
TRBV7-3,TRBJ1-1,TRBD1,.,CASSNRTGLITEAFF,TGTGCCAGCAGTAACCGGACAGGGTTAATCACTGAAGCTTTCTTT
TRBV27,TRBJ2-7,.,few,CASSLGLGGTYEQYF,TGTGCCAGCAGTTTAGGGCTGGGGGGAACCTACGAGCAGTACTTC
TRBV28,TRBJ2-3,TRBD1,few,CASRTGQGPSWDTQYF,TGTGCCAGCAGAACAGGACAGGGGCCATCCTGGGATACGCAGTATTTT
TRBV10-2,TRBJ2-7,TRBD2,.,CASSESMVNVAGGSNEQYF,TGCGCCAGCAGTGAGTCGATGGTAAACGTCGCGGGGGGGAGCAACGAGCAGTACTTC
TRBV11-3,TRBJ2-5,TRBD2,.,CASTQAGLAGQETQYF,TGTGCCAGCACCCAGGCGGGACTAGCGGGGCAAGAGACCCAGTACTTC
TRBV5-1,TRBJ2-7,.,.,CASSLDYGNREQYF,TGCGCCAGCAGCTTGGACTACGGGAATAGGGAGCAGTACTTC
TRBV10-2,TRBJ2-1,.,.,CASHLTPTGLNNEQFF,TGCGCCAGCCACCTTACCCCGACAGGCCTTAACAATGAGCAGTTCTTC
TRBV5-6,TRBJ2-5,TRBD1,.,CASSAGTGKKTQYF,TGTGCCAGCAGCGCCGGGACAGGGAAAAAGACCCAGTACTTC
TRBV7-9,TRBJ1-1,TRBD1,few,CASRLQGRGMNTEAFF,TGTGCCAGCAGATTACAGGGGAGGGGCATGAACACTGAAGCTTTCTTT
TRBV5-1,TRBJ1-4,.,.,CASSLLGDSGKLFF,TGCGCCAGCAGCTTGTTAGGTGACTCGGGAAAACTGTTTTTT
TRBV5-4,TRBJ1-2,.,.,CASSTGRAFGYTF,TGTGCCAGCAGTACGGGGAGAGCCTTTGGCTACACCTTC
TRBV6-5,TRBJ1-1,.,.,CASSYLGSTEAFF,TGTGCCAGCAGTTACTTGGGGAGTACTGAAGCTTTCTTT
TRBV10-1,TRBJ2-6,.,.,CASIYARGYLRSGANVLTF,TGCGCCAGCATTTACGCCAGGGGCTATCTCCGCTCTGGGGCCAACGTCCTGACTTTC
TRBV18,TRBJ2-7,.,.,CASSPPIQSYEQYF,TGTGCCAGCTCACCACCGATACAGTCCTACGAGCAGTACTTC
TRBV28,TRBJ1-5,.,.,CASRPGSNQPQHF,TGTGCCAGCAGACCGGGAAGCAATCAGCCCCAGCATTTT
TRBV11-2,TRBJ2-2,TRBD1,.,CASSLVSRGRPGELFF,TGTGCCAGCAGCTTAGTAAGCAGGGGGCGCCCCGGGGAGCTGTTTTTT
TRBV6-4,TRBJ2-3,.,.,CASSDLGLTGGTDTQYF,TGTGCCAGCAGTGACCTCGGACTAACGGGGGGCACAGATACGCAGTATTTT
TRBV2,TRBJ2-1,TRBD2,.,CASDQSGGPPGEQFF,TGTGCCAGCGATCAGTCGGGGGGGCCTCCGGGTGAGCAGTTCTTC
TRBV15,TRBJ1-5,TRBD1,.,CATSREGRPGGRQPQHF,TGTGCCACCAGCAGAGAAGGACGGCCAGGGGGCCGGCAGCCCCAGCATTTT
TRBV7-2,TRBJ2-5,.,few,CASSLGLWAGETQYF,TGTGCCAGCAGCTTGGGACTCTGGGCCGGGGAGACCCAGTACTTC
TRBV10-3,TRBJ2-1,TRBD2,.,CAISESLAGGIYNEQFF,TGTGCCATCAGTGAGTCGCTAGCGGGGGGTATATACAATGAGCAGTTCTTC
TRBV9,TRBJ1-6,TRBD1,.,CASSRDRENSPLHF,TGTGCCAGCAGCCGTGACAGGGAAAATTCACCCCTCCACTTT
TRBV30,TRBJ1-2,.,.,CAWSQASRLRDGYTF,TGTGCCTGGAGTCAAGCGTCTCGCCTCAGGGATGGCTACACCTTC
TRBV11-1,TRBJ1-4,.,.,CASSFGSREKLFF,TGTGCCAGCAGCTTCGGGAGTCGTGAAAAACTGTTTTTT
TRBV5-1,TRBJ2-1,TRBD2,.,CASSSGGPQNEQFF,TGCGCCAGCAGTAGCGGGGGGCCACAGAATGAGCAGTTCTTC
TRBV27,TRBJ2-7,TRBD2,.,CASSFPRVAGAYELYF,TGTGCCAGCAGTTTTCCTCGGGTAGCGGGGGCCTACGAGCTGTACTTC
TRBV4-2,TRBJ2-6,.,.,CASSPQPGDSGANVLTF,TGTGCCAGCAGCCCGCAACCGGGGGATTCTGGGGCCAACGTCCTGACTTTC
TRBV28,TRBJ1-2,TRBD1,few,CASSIPLGTGGDYGYTF,TGTGCCAGCAGTATCCCTCTCGGGACAGGGGGCGACTATGGCTACACCTTC
TRBV6-1,TRBJ2-1,TRBD2,.,CAGEASGGAGNEQFF,TGTGCCGGGGAGGCTAGCGGGGGGGCAGGCAATGAGCAGTTCTTC
TRBV30,TRBJ1-5,.,few,CAWKRGGSGTQPQHF,TGTGCCTGGAAAAGGGGGGGCTCAGGCACTCAGCCCCAGCATTTT
TRBV5-6,TRBJ1-2,.,.,CASSRPSTVANYGYTF,TGTGCCAGCAGCCGGCCCTCGACAGTAGCTAACTATGGCTACACCTTC
TRBV27,TRBJ2-3,TRBD2,.,CASSLWLGTSGGLSTDTQYF,TGTGCCAGCAGTTTATGGCTAGGGACTAGCGGGGGCCTTAGCACAGATACGCAGTATTTT
TRBV10-3,TRBJ1-5,.,.,CAINEGGDQLPQHF,TGTGCCATCAACGAAGGGGGAGACCAACTGCCCCAGCATTTT
TRBV5-1,TRBJ2-5,.,.,CASSPNRETQYF,TGCGCCAGCAGCCCCAACAGAGAGACCCAGTACTTC
TRBV5-1,TRBJ2-7,TRBD1,.,CASTPGQGYEQYF,TGCGCCAGCACCCCGGGACAGGGGTACGAGCAGTACTTC
TRBV15,TRBJ1-2,.,.,CATSRTLTFGGYTF,TGTGCCACCAGCAGAACCTTGACCTTCGGGGGCTACACCTTC
TRBV5-1,TRBJ2-6,.,once,CASSQDTSGANVLTF,TGCGCCAGCAGCCAGGACACATCTGGGGCCAACGTCCTGACTTTC
TRBV7-2,TRBJ1-4,.,once,CASSPTGTHEKLFF,TGTGCCAGCAGTCCTACCGGGACACATGAAAAACTGTTTTTT
TRBV4-2,TRBJ2-2,TRBD2,few,CASSQGTSTGELFF,TGTGCCAGCAGCCAAGGGACTAGCACCGGGGAGCTGTTTTTT
TRBV27,TRBJ2-7,.,.,CASSLSGRGAGSYEQYF,TGTGCCAGCAGTTTATCAGGTCGGGGGGCAGGGTCCTACGAGCAGTACTTC
TRBV5-1,TRBJ2-4,.,.,CASSRGQQDIQYF,TGCGCCAGCAGCCGAGGGCAGCAGGACATTCAGTACTTC
TRBV4-1,TRBJ1-4,TRBD1,.,CASSQGPRDRGEKLFF,TGCGCCAGCAGCCAAGGTCCGCGGGACAGGGGCGAAAAACTGTTTTTT
TRBV29-1,TRBJ1-2,.,.,CSVAPGDYGYTF,TGCAGCGTTGCCCCCGGGGACTATGGCTACACCTTC
TRBV5-1,TRBJ2-5,.,.,CASSLGRGFGAQYF,TGCGCCAGCAGCTTGGGGCGCGGCTTCGGGGCCCAGTACTTC
TRBV27,TRBJ2-2,.,.,CASSFRGFGGELFF,TGTGCCAGCAGTTTTAGGGGGTTCGGCGGGGAGCTGTTTTTT
TRBV28,TRBJ2-7,.,.,CASSFMRREGSYEQYF,TGTGCCAGCAGTTTTATGAGGAGGGAAGGCTCCTACGAGCAGTACTTC